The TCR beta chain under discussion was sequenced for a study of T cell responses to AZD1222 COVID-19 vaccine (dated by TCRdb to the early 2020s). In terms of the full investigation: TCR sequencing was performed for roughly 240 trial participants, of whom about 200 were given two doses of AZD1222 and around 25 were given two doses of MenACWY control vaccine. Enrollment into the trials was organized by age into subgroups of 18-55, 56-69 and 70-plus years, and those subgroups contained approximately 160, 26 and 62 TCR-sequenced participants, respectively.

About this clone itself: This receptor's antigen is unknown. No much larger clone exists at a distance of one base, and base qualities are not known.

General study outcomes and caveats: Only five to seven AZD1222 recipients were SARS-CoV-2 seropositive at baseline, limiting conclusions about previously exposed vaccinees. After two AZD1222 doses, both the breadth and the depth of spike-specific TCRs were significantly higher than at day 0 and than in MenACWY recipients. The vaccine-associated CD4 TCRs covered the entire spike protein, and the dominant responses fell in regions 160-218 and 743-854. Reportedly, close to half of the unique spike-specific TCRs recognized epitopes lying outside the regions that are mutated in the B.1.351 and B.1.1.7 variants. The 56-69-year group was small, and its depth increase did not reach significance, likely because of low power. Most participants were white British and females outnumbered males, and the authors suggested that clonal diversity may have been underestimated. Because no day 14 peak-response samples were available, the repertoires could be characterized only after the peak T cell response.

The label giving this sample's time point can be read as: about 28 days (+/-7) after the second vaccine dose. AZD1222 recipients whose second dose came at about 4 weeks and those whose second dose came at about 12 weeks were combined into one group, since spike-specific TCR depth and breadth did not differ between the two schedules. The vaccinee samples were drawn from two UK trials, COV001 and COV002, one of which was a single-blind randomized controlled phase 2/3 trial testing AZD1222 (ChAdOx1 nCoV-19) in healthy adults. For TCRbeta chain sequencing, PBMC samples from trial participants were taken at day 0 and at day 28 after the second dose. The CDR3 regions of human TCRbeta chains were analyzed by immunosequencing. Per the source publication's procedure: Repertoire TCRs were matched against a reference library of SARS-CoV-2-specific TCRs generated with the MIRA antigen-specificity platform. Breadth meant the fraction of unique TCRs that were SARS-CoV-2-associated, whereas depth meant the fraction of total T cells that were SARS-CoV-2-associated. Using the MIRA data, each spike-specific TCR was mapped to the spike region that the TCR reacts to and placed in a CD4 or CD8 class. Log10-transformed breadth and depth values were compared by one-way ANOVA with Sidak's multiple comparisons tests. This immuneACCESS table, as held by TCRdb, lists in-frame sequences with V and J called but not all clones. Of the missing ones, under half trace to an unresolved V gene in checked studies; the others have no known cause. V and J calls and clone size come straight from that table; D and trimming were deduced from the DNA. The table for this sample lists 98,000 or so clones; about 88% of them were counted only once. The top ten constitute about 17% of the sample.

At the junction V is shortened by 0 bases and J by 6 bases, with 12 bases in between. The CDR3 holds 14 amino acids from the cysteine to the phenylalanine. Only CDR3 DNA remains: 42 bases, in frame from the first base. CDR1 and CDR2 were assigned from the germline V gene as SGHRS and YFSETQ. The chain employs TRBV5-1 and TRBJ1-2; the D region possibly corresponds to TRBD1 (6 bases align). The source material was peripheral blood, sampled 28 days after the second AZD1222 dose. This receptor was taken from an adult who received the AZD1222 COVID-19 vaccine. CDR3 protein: CASSLARGRDGYTF. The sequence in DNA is TGCGCCAGCAGCTTGGCCAGGGGTCGGGATGGCTACACCTTC.